This T cell receptor (beta chain) was captured by sequencing in a study of blood T cell repertoires in COVID-19. Study details: Italy, Spain and the United States were the sources of the convalescent and acute COVID-19 samples.

The CDR3 spans 13 residues. CDR1 is LGHDT and CDR2 is YNNKEL in the germline V gene (reference sequence). V shed 0 bases and J shed 8 bases, with 10 bases lying between them. The table came from immunoSEQ multiplex PCR; TCRdb's copy has only in-frame clones and leaves some out. The table lists 150,000 to 180,000 clones, about 83% of them singletons. The TCR was taken from a woman aged 60-70 years with COVID-19, enrolled during active disease. This rearrangement joins TRBV3-1 (or the pseudogene TRBV3-2) to TRBJ1-2; D unresolved. Material for sequencing was peripheral blood. Written as DNA, the CDR3 is TGTGCCAGCAGCCAAGAGCGAGTGGAGGGCTACACCTTC. Amino acid sequence: CASSQERVEGYTF.